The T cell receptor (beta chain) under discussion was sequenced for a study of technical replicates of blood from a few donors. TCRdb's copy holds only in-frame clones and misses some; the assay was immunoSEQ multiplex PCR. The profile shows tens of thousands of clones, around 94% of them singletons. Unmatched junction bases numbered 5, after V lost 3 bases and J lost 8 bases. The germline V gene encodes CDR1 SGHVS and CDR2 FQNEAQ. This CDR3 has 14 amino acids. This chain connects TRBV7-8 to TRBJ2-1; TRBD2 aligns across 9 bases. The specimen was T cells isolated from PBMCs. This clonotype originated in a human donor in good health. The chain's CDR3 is CASSFDRTSDEQFF. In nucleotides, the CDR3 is TGTGCCAGCAGCTTCGATCGGACTAGCGATGAGCAGTTCTTC.